Below are 26 T cell receptor beta chains sequenced from a single sample in a study of blood T cell repertoires in COVID-19 (dated by TCRdb to the early 2020s). The library was built by means of the immunoSEQ multiplex PCR assay. TCRdb provides this immuneACCESS table in a form limited to in-frame rearrangements. Some clones are lacking; in checked studies, under half of them reflect an unresolved V gene, and why the rest are absent is not known. The sample profile shows over 75,000 clones; approximately 82% of them were found once. The ten largest clones represent about 10% of the sample. Sequencing used peripheral blood. Receptors originate from a man aged 70 or older with acute or convalescent COVID-19.

The chain links TRBV5-1 to TRBJ2-7; D perhaps matches TRBD1 (5 bases). The germline V gene has CDR1 SGHRS and CDR2 YFSETQ. V lost 4 bases, J lost 2 bases, and 16 bases lay in between. This CDR3 contains 15 residues. CDR3 sequence reads: CASSLGQATTYEQYF. For the CDR3, the DNA is TGCGCCAGCAGCCTAGGACAAGCAACCACCTACGAGCAGTACTTC.

The J gene is TRBJ2-2, the V gene TRBV7-6; TRBD1 matches 10 bases. Germline CDR1 SGHVS, CDR2 FNYEAQ. This CDR3 has 16 amino acids. Trimming cost V 5 bases and J 5 bases; bases outside gene matches: 8. The CDR3 spells CASSLGGTGETGELFF. CDR3 bases: TGTGCCAGCAGCCTCGGAGGGACAGGGGAGACCGGGGAGCTGTTTTTT.

V is TRBV11-2 and J is TRBJ2-3, with 11 bases fitting TRBD2. Per the germline V gene, CDR1 is SGHAT and CDR2 is FQNNGV. This CDR3 comprises 17 residues. V shed 4 bases, J shed 0 bases, and the junction held 6 bases outside the gene matches. CDR3 nucleotide sequence: TGTGCCAGCAGCTCCACATCTAGCGGGAGGAGCACAGATACGCAGTATTTT. This encodes CASSSTSSGRSTDTQYF. Drawing the rest from reference TRBV11-2 and TRBJ2-3, the complete variable domain is EAGVAQSPRYKIIEKRQSVAFWCNPISGHATLYWYQQILGQGPKLLIQFQNNGVVDDSQLPKDRFSAERLKGVDSTLKIQPAKLEDSAVYLCASSSTSSGRSTDTQYFGPGTRLTVL.

The V and J genes are TRBV20-1 and TRBJ1-1; tentatively, D is TRBD1 (5 bases). Deletions cut 0 bases from V and 6 bases from J, with 5 bases between. CDR3 size: 11 residues. CDR1 DFQATT and CDR2 SNEGSKA come from the germline V gene (reference sequence). As DNA, the CDR3 is TGCAGTGCTAGAGACAGGGCTGAAGCTTTCTTT. It is translated as CSARDRAEAFF.

This clone was seen more than once but under ten times. The J gene is TRBJ1-1, the V gene TRBV30; 8 bases agree with TRBD1. J lost 11 bases, V lost 0 bases, and 5 bases had no gene match. This CDR3 contains 12 residues. CDR1 GTSNPN and CDR2 SVGIG come from the germline V gene (reference sequence). CDR3 amino acids: CAWSVLDRDAFF. The CDR3 bases are TGTGCCTGGAGTGTACTGGACAGGGATGCTTTCTTT.

V is TRBV7-2 and J is TRBJ2-7, with 10 bases aligning to TRBD2. The length of the CDR3 is 15 residues. Germline V gene lookup returns CDR1 SGHTA and CDR2 FQGNSA. The J segment lost 2 bases and the V segment lost 6 bases, leaving 7 bases of the junction unmatched. The CDR3 reads CASSELAGTAYEQYF. The CDR3, as DNA: TGTGCCAGCAGTGAACTAGCGGGGACGGCCTACGAGCAGTACTTC.

The chain links TRBV19 to TRBJ2-7; D may be TRBD2 (6 bases). The germline gives CDR1 LNHDA, CDR2 SQIVND (reference sequence). V shed 6 bases and J shed 3 bases, with 18 bases lying between them. This CDR3 comprises 15 residues. CDR3 amino acids: CASSPTGDPYYEQYF. The DNA for the CDR3 is TGTGCCAGTAGCCCCACGGGGGACCCCTACTACGAGCAGTACTTC.

The J gene is TRBJ1-5, the V gene TRBV9; D possibly corresponds to TRBD1 (5 bases). In germline, CDR1 is SGDLS, CDR2 YYNGEE. V lost 3 bases, J lost 2 bases, and 12 bases lay in between. The CDR3 runs 15 residues. For the CDR3, the DNA is TGTGCCAGCAGCGCATCCTCGACAGGCAATCAGCCCCAGCATTTT. Protein: CASSASSTGNQPQHF.

V gene TRBV30 combines with J gene TRBJ2-5; TRBD2 aligns across 8 bases. This CDR3 is 14 amino acids long. J gave up 5 bases and V 0 bases, and 5 bases lay outside the gene matches. Germline-derived CDR1 and CDR2 are GTSNPN and SVGIG (reference sequence). CDR3 DNA: TGTGCCTGGAGTGTAGGGCTAGCGGGCGAGACCCAGTACTTC. This codes for CAWSVGLAGETQYF.

This chain links TRBV18 with TRBJ2-7; TRBD2 is a possible D gene (6 bases). The CDR3 contains 14 residues. Germline CDR1 KGHSH, CDR2 LQKENI. Deletions cut 3 bases from V and 4 bases from J, with 13 bases between. DNA of the CDR3: TGTGCCAGCTCACCTGATAAAGGGAGGTACGAGCAGTACTTC. This gives the protein CASSPDKGRYEQYF.

The rearrangement uses TRBV18 and TRBJ1-1; D perhaps matches TRBD1 (6 bases). V lost 4 bases and J lost 7, with 16 bases in between. This CDR3 spans 14 amino acids. CDR1 is KGHSH, CDR2 LQKENI, per germline. CDR3 region: CASSQDTGFGEAFF. The CDR3 DNA reads as TGTGCCAGCTCACAAGACACAGGGTTTGGTGAAGCTTTCTTT.

The CDR3: CASEQPPPLNTEAFF. In nucleotides, the CDR3 is TGTGCCAGCGAACAGCCGCCCCCGTTGAACACTGAAGCTTTCTTT. The chain carries TRBV28 and TRBJ1-1; D unresolved. From germline, CDR1 is MDHEN and CDR2 SYDVKM. V lost 8 bases and J lost 0, with 16 bases in between. CDR3 length: 15 residues.

The chain is built from TRBV11-2 and TRBJ2-1, with TRBD1 as a possible D gene (5 bases). Per the germline V gene, CDR1 is SGHAT and CDR2 is FQNNGV. The CDR3 length is 13 residues. Trimming left V 3 bases short and J 9 bases short, with 12 bases between. The CDR3 is CASSFGRVGEQFF. The CDR3, as DNA: TGTGCCAGCAGCTTCGGCAGGGTGGGTGAGCAGTTCTTC.

The table lists this clone with a few counts. The rearrangement joins TRBV14 to TRBJ1-5, with no clear D. Germline V gene data show CDR1 as SGHDN and CDR2 as FVKESK. Trimming shortened V by 4 bases and J by 7 bases, and 14 bases separated the two germline ends. This CDR3 is built from 14 residues. The CDR3 sequence: CASSPAISLQPQHF. The CDR3 nucleotides read TGTGCCAGCAGCCCCGCTATAAGTTTGCAGCCCCAGCATTTT.

The V call is TRBV5-6, the J call TRBJ1-5; D is ambiguous. V gave up 2 bases and J gave up 5 bases, with 14 bases separating them. The CDR3 is 15 residues long. Germline CDR1 reads SGHDT; CDR2 reads YYEEEE. The DNA of the CDR3 is TGTGCCAGCAGCTTATTCGGCCGGGAGGATCAGCCCCAGCATTTT. Its translation: CASSLFGREDQPQHF.

The CDR3 sequence is CASSFSSANEKLFF. The CDR3 bases are TGTGCCAGCAGCTTCTCCAGCGCAAATGAAAAACTGTTTTTT. The chain combines TRBV11-2 with TRBJ1-4; D is ambiguous. CDR1 SGHAT and CDR2 FQNNGV come from the germline V gene. Deletions cut 3 bases from V and 5 bases from J, with 10 bases between. CDR3 size: 14 residues.

The chain couples TRBV30 to TRBJ2-1; the D is unclear. Germline V gene lookup returns CDR1 GTSNPN and CDR2 SVGIG (reference sequence). V was trimmed by 5 bases and J by 0 bases, leaving 5 bases between them. CDR3 length: 12 residues. CDR3 sequence reads: CAWSYSYNEQFF. DNA for the CDR3: TGTGCCTGGTCCTACTCCTACAATGAGCAGTTCTTC.

This clone was counted a few times. V is TRBV29-1 and J is TRBJ2-7; maybe TRBD2 (5 bases). CDR1 is SQVTM, CDR2 ANQGSEA, per germline. CDR3 length: 12 amino acids. V lost 6 bases, J lost 0 bases, and 9 bases lay in between. The CDR3 reads CSVRDGSYEQYF. CDR3 coding DNA: TGCAGCGTCCGGGATGGCTCCTACGAGCAGTACTTC.

The V gene is TRBV24-1, the J gene TRBJ1-1; 9 bases map to TRBD1. The CDR3 has 16 residues. The germline V gene has CDR1 KGHDR and CDR2 SFDVKD. V lost 2 bases and J lost 0; bases outside the gene matches: 3. CDR3 nucleotide sequence: TGTGCCACCAGTGATTGGACAGGGGCCATGAACACTGAAGCTTTCTTT. Translating gives CATSDWTGAMNTEAFF.

The chain combines TRBV10-3 with TRBJ1-6, with D maybe TRBD1 (6 bases). The CDR3 spans 14 residues. Germline loops: CDR1 ENHRY, CDR2 SYGVKD. V dropped 4 bases and J dropped 7 bases, with 11 bases sitting between them. The CDR3 nucleotides are TGTGCCATCAGTGGGGGGCAGAAAAATTCACCCCTCCACTTT. The encoded protein is CAISGGQKNSPLHF.

The genes are TRBV3-1 (or the pseudogene TRBV3-2) and TRBJ1-5; 8 bases match TRBD1. CDR3 length: 18 amino acids. Germline loops: CDR1 LGHDT, CDR2 YNNKEL (reference sequence). The ends lost 0 bases at V and 5 bases at J; junction bases unmatched: 12. CDR3 coding DNA: TGTGCCAGCAGCCAAGAAAGCCGAACAGGGGGAAGTGATCAGCCCCAGCATTTT. The encoded protein is CASSQESRTGGSDQPQHF.

CDR3 DNA: TGCAGCGTTGCCCCGCAGGCAGGAGGCTACACCTTC. It specifies CSVAPQAGGYTF. The rearrangement links TRBV29-1 to TRBJ1-2, with D uncertain. The CDR3 consists of 12 residues. The V end lost 4 bases, the J end lost 8 bases, and 14 bases lay between the germline ends. Germline values: CDR1 SQVTM, CDR2 ANQGSEA.

The chain recombines TRBV30 with TRBJ2-3; a possible D gene is TRBD2 (7 bases). The CDR3 extends over 15 amino acids. Per the germline V gene, CDR1 is GTSNPN and CDR2 is SVGIG (reference sequence). With 2 bases removed from V and 2 bases from J, the gap between germline ends came to 14 bases. CDR3 DNA: TGTGCCTGGAGTCGCAGAGGGGGGGCCACAGATACGCAGTATTTT. Protein sequence: CAWSRRGGATDTQYF.

The chain is built from TRBV2 and TRBJ1-1; the match to TRBD1 covers 8 bases. The trim removed 6 bases at V and 1 base at J, leaving 7 bases unmatched. The germline V gene encodes CDR1 SNHLY and CDR2 FYNNEI. The CDR3 extends over 15 amino acids. DNA of the CDR3: TGTGCCAGCAGGCAGGGGGCGTGGGGGAACACTGAAGCTTTCTTT. Its translation is CASRQGAWGNTEAFF.

This chain uses TRBV6-5 with TRBJ1-1; no clear D. The CDR3 has 13 amino acids. The V gene's germline CDR1 is MNHEY and CDR2 SVGAGI. V gave up 7 bases and J gave up 4 bases, with 13 bases separating them. CDR3 sequence: CASKDGGPTEAFF. CDR3 DNA sequence: TGTGCCAGCAAGGACGGAGGGCCCACTGAAGCTTTCTTT.

This clone occurred a few times. This chain links TRBV5-6 with TRBJ2-4, with 7 bases that match TRBD1. The germline V gene encodes CDR1 SGHDT and CDR2 YYEEEE. J gave up 2 bases and V 4 bases, and 9 bases lay outside the gene matches. The CDR3 is 16 amino acids. The CDR3 loop reads CASSPNQTGTKNIQYF. The CDR3 DNA sequence: TGTGCCAGCAGCCCGAATCAGACAGGGACCAAAAACATTCAGTACTTC.